Listed below are T cell receptor beta chains from one sample, sequenced in a study of cytomegalovirus exposure and HLA in healthy donors. Profiling relied on immunoSEQ multiplex PCR, and the TCRdb table lists in-frame clones only, not all of them. The data show approximately 180,000 clones, approximately 78% seen once. Sequences were obtained from PBMCs. These receptors came from a woman younger than 35 in good health and CMV-seronegative. Both conserved end residues are part of each CDR3. D genes are given only for firm matches. Clone size, where shown, is once, few, many, or a class for clones that have expanded.

size,V,D,J,CDR3,DNA
once,TRBV4-2,NA,TRBJ2-7,CASSRGLGLEQYF,TGTGCCAGCAGCCGAGGCTTAGGACTCGAGCAGTACTTC
NA,TRBV19,TRBD1,TRBJ1-2,CASSWDRANYGYTF,TGTGCCAGTAGTTGGGACAGGGCTAACTATGGCTACACCTTC
NA,TRBV7-8,TRBD2,TRBJ2-1,CASSLATSGSISSYNEQFF,TGTGCCAGCAGCTTAGCGACTAGCGGGAGCATTTCCTCCTACAATGAGCAGTTCTTC
NA,TRBV5-8,NA,TRBJ2-1,CASSFRGNAYNEQFF,TGTGCCAGCAGCTTTAGGGGCAACGCCTACAATGAGCAGTTCTTC
NA,TRBV5-4,NA,TRBJ1-2,CASSLTQGLNGYTF,TGTGCCAGCAGCTTGACACAGGGTTTAAATGGCTACACCTTC
NA,TRBV25-1,TRBD1,TRBJ2-5,CASMDRGQETQYF,TGTGCCAGTATGGACAGGGGGCAAGAGACCCAGTACTTC
few,TRBV4-1,NA,TRBJ2-2,CASSQLLPGGELFF,TGCGCCAGCAGCCAACTCCTACCGGGCGGGGAGCTGTTTTTT
NA,TRBV27,NA,TRBJ2-7,CASSSELTTDSYEQYF,TGTGCCAGCAGTTCGGAACTAACGACTGATTCCTACGAGCAGTACTTC
once,TRBV7-2,TRBD1,TRBJ1-6,CASSLTGEGPPLHF,TGTGCCAGCAGCCTGACAGGGGAAGGACCACCCCTCCACTTT
NA,TRBV6-5,NA,TRBJ1-2,CASRDLSGYGYTF,TGTGCCAGCAGGGACCTATCGGGGTATGGCTACACCTTC
NA,TRBV9,TRBD2,TRBJ2-1,CASSVEGRGRPSSYNEQFF,TGTGCCAGCAGCGTAGAAGGGAGGGGCCGACCATCTTCCTACAATGAGCAGTTCTTC
NA,TRBV7-8,TRBD2,TRBJ2-2,CASSPRGVAEPGELFF,TGTGCCAGCAGCCCCCGGGGGGTAGCGGAGCCCGGGGAGCTGTTTTTT
NA,TRBV28,TRBD1,TRBJ1-2,CASSEQGAGGGYTF,TGTGCCAGCAGCGAACAGGGGGCGGGCGGAGGCTACACCTTC
NA,TRBV7-6,NA,TRBJ1-4,CASSPSRLPNEKLFF,TGTGCCAGCAGCCCTAGTAGACTCCCTAATGAAAAACTGTTTTTT
NA,TRBV4-2,NA,TRBJ2-5,CASSPFEGQETQYF,TGTGCCAGCAGCCCCTTCGAGGGACAAGAGACCCAGTACTTC
NA,TRBV9,TRBD2,TRBJ2-2,CASSVTSGTNTGELFF,TGTGCCAGCAGCGTCACTAGCGGCACGAACACCGGGGAGCTGTTTTTT
few,TRBV5-1,TRBD1,TRBJ2-3,CASSSRQGATDTQYF,TGCGCCAGCAGCTCAAGACAGGGAGCTACAGATACGCAGTATTTT
NA,TRBV5-4,NA,TRBJ2-1,CASSSARAINEQFF,TGTGCCAGCAGCTCGGCCAGGGCGATCAATGAGCAGTTCTTC
NA,TRBV19,TRBD1,TRBJ1-5,CASISDRGNQPQHF,TGTGCCAGTATTTCGGACAGGGGCAATCAGCCCCAGCATTTT
NA,TRBV18,TRBD1,TRBJ1-5,CASSRTGQDQPQHF,TGTGCCAGCTCAAGGACAGGGCAGGATCAGCCCCAGCATTTT
NA,TRBV19,TRBD2,TRBJ2-1,CASSKGSGPAGNEQFF,TGTGCCAGTAGTAAGGGTAGCGGGCCCGCCGGAAATGAGCAGTTCTTC
NA,TRBV5-4,NA,TRBJ1-4,CASSLGGNEKLFF,TGTGCCAGCAGCTTAGGCGGTAATGAAAAACTGTTTTTT
NA,TRBV6-6,TRBD2,TRBJ2-1,CASEVAGGPYNEQFF,TGTGCCAGCGAAGTGGCGGGAGGGCCCTACAATGAGCAGTTCTTC
NA,TRBV7-9,TRBD1,TRBJ1-1,CASSSPLGQMNTEAFF,TGTGCCAGCAGCTCCCCCCTGGGACAGATGAACACTGAAGCTTTCTTT
NA,TRBV10-2,TRBD1,TRBJ2-2,CASSRQGQTGELFF,TGCGCCAGCAGTCGACAGGGTCAAACCGGGGAGCTGTTTTTT
NA,TRBV28,NA,TRBJ2-3,CASSSLTSTDTQYF,TGTGCCAGCAGTTCCCTCACTAGCACAGATACGCAGTATTTT
NA,TRBV7-9,TRBD1,TRBJ2-5,CASSIRRGRAAETQYF,TGTGCCAGCAGCATCCGCAGGGGGCGGGCAGCAGAGACCCAGTACTTC
NA,TRBV5-5,TRBD1,TRBJ1-4,CASSPTGISEKLFF,TGTGCCAGCAGCCCGACAGGGATATCTGAAAAACTGTTTTTT
once,TRBV2,TRBD1,TRBJ1-6,CASRTGQGGSPLHF,TGTGCCAGCAGAACGGGACAGGGAGGATCACCCCTCCACTTT
NA,TRBV7-2,NA,TRBJ2-5,CASSDPAGKWTQYF,TGTGCCAGCAGCGATCCCGCAGGGAAGTGGACCCAGTACTTC
NA,TRBV30,NA,TRBJ2-3,CACGTGSILSTDTQYF,TGTGCCTGCGGTACTGGGAGTATCTTAAGCACAGATACGCAGTATTTT
NA,TRBV7-2,NA,TRBJ2-1,CASSPQGASEQFF,TGTGCCAGCAGCCCCCAAGGAGCGTCTGAGCAGTTCTTC
NA,TRBV19,TRBD1,TRBJ2-7,CASRSTGTGKGYEQYF,TGTGCCAGTAGGTCCACCGGGACAGGGAAAGGGTACGAGCAGTACTTC
NA,TRBV11-2,NA,TRBJ2-3,CASSLARAGTEQYF,TGTGCCAGCAGCTTAGCAAGGGCCGGGACTGAGCAGTATTTT
once,TRBV7-9,TRBD2,TRBJ2-5,CASSILARIETQYF,TGTGCCAGCAGCATACTAGCGCGTATAGAGACCCAGTACTTC